This TCR beta chain emerged from a study of shared clonotypes between healthy human individuals. Whole-study findings and limits: Estimated richness values were generally larger in naive subsets than in memory subsets.

With V trimmed by 7 bases and J by 5 bases, 9 bases remained unmatched. The CDR3 sequence is 15 residues long. Germline V gene sequence: CDR1 MGHRA, CDR2 YSYEKL. A word on this clone: Antigen unknown.

Naive CD8 cells lacked CD45RO and underwent positive selection for CCR7, leaving out terminally differentiated effector memory CD45RA+ cells. All donors were healthy HIV-negative adults lacking recent acute infections or vaccinations. Using immunoSEQ multiplex PCR, the repertoire was profiled, and TCRdb retains in-frame clones only, with some absent. The sample yields about 2 million clones, approximately 95% seen once. The V and J genes are TRBV4-1 and TRBJ2-1; 9 bases are a match to TRBD2. The sample was naive CD8+ T cells sorted from blood. The clonotype comes from a young man in good health. The CDR3 DNA sequence: TGCGCCAGCACCCGCGGGGGGGCTCTCGACAATGAGCAGTTCTTC. This translates into CASTRGGALDNEQFF.